Listed here are 17 T cell receptor beta chains from one sample, sequenced in a study of cytomegalovirus exposure and HLA in healthy donors. Both 60 Vbeta primers and 13 Jbeta primers went into the PCR. Assay: immunoSEQ multiplex PCR; the TCRdb copy retains only in-frame clones and omits some. The repertoire has about 140,000 clones, 60% to 85% of them found once; the top ten carry 2.8%. The sample taken for sequencing was PBMCs. These receptors were obtained from a male donor in good health and CMV-seronegative.

The rearrangement uses TRBV6-5 and TRBJ2-5; perhaps TRBD1 as D (6 bases). The V end was cut by 7 bases, the J end by 5 bases, with 8 bases between. CDR1 and CDR2 (germline): MNHEY, SVGAGI. The CDR3 contains 11 residues. CDR3: CASIQGETQYF. In DNA form, the CDR3 reads TGTGCCAGCATACAGGGCGAGACCCAGTACTTC.

For this clone: One end of the junction fails to match germline, which may point to a read error. The chain employs TRBV7-7 and TRBJ2-1; perhaps TRBD1 as D (6 bases). The CDR3 is 20 amino acids. In germline, CDR1 is SSHAT, CDR2 FNYEAQ (reference sequence). In DNA, the CDR3 is TGTGCTAGCAGCTTATCTTTTTTACAGGGAAAAGAGAGAATCTACAATGAGCAGTTCTTC. Protein sequence: CASSLSFLQGKERIYNEQFF.

V and J are TRBV10-3 and TRBJ2-1; TRBD2 matches 13 bases. In germline, CDR1 is ENHRY, CDR2 SYGVKD. The CDR3 has 19 amino acids. Unmatched junction bases numbered 10, after V lost 4 bases and J lost 1 base. CDR3 bases: TGTGCCATCAGTGTGTCTCGACTAGCGGGGGGAACTTCCTACAATGAGCAGTTCTTC. Protein sequence: CAISVSRLAGGTSYNEQFF.

V is TRBV7-9 and J is TRBJ2-5; 7 bases are a match to TRBD1. The J segment lost 4 bases and the V segment lost 3 bases, leaving 2 bases of the junction unmatched. The CDR3 covers 13 residues. Germline CDR1 is SEHNR and CDR2 is FQNEAQ (reference sequence). The CDR3 protein is CASSLTGSETQYF. CDR3 DNA: TGTGCCAGCAGCTTGACAGGGTCAGAGACCCAGTACTTC. The full variable domain, with the rest looked up from reference TRBV7-9 and TRBJ2-5, is DTGVSQNPRHKITKRGQNVTFRCDPISEHNRLYWYRQTLGQGPEFLTYFQNEAQLEKSRLLSDRFSAERPKGSFSTLEIQRTEQGDSAMYLCASSLTGSETQYFGPGTRLLVL.

The chain joins TRBV7-3 to TRBJ1-4; 12 bases are a match to TRBD1. The CDR3 loop spans 15 amino acids. Per the germline V gene, CDR1 is SGHTA and CDR2 is FQGTGA. The J segment lost 8 bases and the V segment lost 5 bases, leaving 6 bases of the junction unmatched. The CDR3 protein is CASSHGTGGEEKLFF. CDR3 sequence (DNA): TGTGCCAGCAGCCATGGGACAGGGGGCGAAGAAAAACTGTTTTTT.

The V call is TRBV13, the J call TRBJ2-7; 7 nucleotides match TRBD1. Germline lookup yields CDR1 PRHDT and CDR2 FYEKMQ (reference sequence). The CDR3 runs 15 residues. V trimming: 9 bases; J trimming: 1 base; junction bases outside the gene matches: 12. The CDR3 protein is CASTILGDSSYEQYF. The CDR3 bases are TGTGCCAGTACTATTCTGGGGGACAGTTCCTACGAGCAGTACTTC.

The genes are TRBV2 and TRBJ1-6; D possibly corresponds to TRBD1 (5 bases). Germline lookup yields CDR1 SNHLY and CDR2 FYNNEI. Trimming took 5 bases from V and 5 from J, leaving 13 bases between them. There are 15 residues in the CDR3. The CDR3 nucleotides are TGTGCCAGCAGTTCCCGGACACTGAATAATTCACCCCTCCACTTT. Translated: CASSSRTLNNSPLHF. Supplemented by reference TRBV2 and TRBJ1-6, the full variable domain reads EPEVTQTPSHQVTQMGQEVILRCVPISNHLYFYWYRQILGQKVEFLVSFYNNEISEKSEIFDDQFSVERPDGSNFTLKIRSTKLEDSAMYFCASSSRTLNNSPLHFGNGTRLTVT.

V and J are TRBV13 and TRBJ2-7, with D possibly being TRBD2 (6 bases). Trimming left V 1 base short and J 2 bases short, with 9 bases between. The CDR3 totals 14 residues. The germline CDR1 and CDR2 sequences are PRHDT and FYEKMQ (reference sequence). The chain's CDR3 is CASSLAGVPYEQYF. Written as DNA, the CDR3 is TGTGCCAGCAGCTTAGCGGGAGTCCCCTACGAGCAGTACTTC. The variable domain in full, completed from reference TRBV13 and TRBJ2-7, reads AAGVIQSPRHLIKEKRETATLKCYPIPRHDTVYWYQQGPGQDPQFLISFYEKMQSDKGSIPDRFSAQQFSDYHSELNMSSLELGDSALYFCASSLAGVPYEQYFGPGTRLTVT.

CDR3 loop: CASSASDLGENTEAFF. CDR3 coding DNA: TGTGCCAGCAGTGCCTCAGACTTGGGAGAGAACACTGAAGCTTTCTTT. The chain joins TRBV27 to TRBJ1-1; D not resolved. V was shortened by 5 bases and J by 1 base, with 17 bases between the two germline ends. Germline V CDR1 and CDR2: MNHEY, SMNVEV (reference sequence). The CDR3 is 16 residues long.

The genes are TRBV10-3 and TRBJ1-4; 10 bases line up with TRBD1. The CDR3 has 15 residues. V lost 2 bases, J lost 8 bases, and 5 bases stayed unmatched. Germline V gene sequence: CDR1 ENHRY, CDR2 SYGVKD. CDR3 bases: TGTGCCATCAGTGAGGCCGGGACAGGGGAGGAAAAACTGTTTTTT. Translated: CAISEAGTGEEKLFF.

This sequence joins TRBV20-1 and TRBJ2-5; perhaps TRBD2 as D (5 bases). This CDR3 spans 11 amino acids. Germline V CDR1 and CDR2: DFQATT, SNEGSKA (reference sequence). V lost 3 bases and J lost 4, with 6 bases in between. The CDR3 region has the DNA TGCAGTGCTAGCGGACTAGAGACCCAGTACTTC. The encoded protein is CSASGLETQYF.

The V gene is TRBV19, the J gene TRBJ2-7; D perhaps matches TRBD2 (6 bases). Trimming pared 7 bases from V and 2 bases from J, leaving 15 bases between. Germline values: CDR1 LNHDA, CDR2 SQIVND (reference sequence). This CDR3 is built from 14 residues. The CDR3, as DNA: TGTGCCAGTAACCTTCGACTAGGCCCCTACGAGCAGTACTTC. It yields the protein CASNLRLGPYEQYF.

This chain's CDR3 is CASSGPIGTTNSPLHF. The CDR3 DNA reads TGTGCCAGCAGTGGACCTATTGGGACAACTAATTCACCCCTCCACTTT. The chain joins TRBV25-1 to TRBJ1-6; maybe TRBD1 (6 bases). V was clipped by 4 bases and J by 6 bases, with 16 bases between them. The CDR3 extends over 16 amino acids. Looked up from germline, CDR1 is MGHDK and CDR2 is SYGVNS.

The V and J genes are TRBV27 and TRBJ1-6, with a tentative D call TRBD1 (6 bases). Germline V lookup: CDR1 MNHEY, CDR2 SMNVEV (reference sequence). CDR3 length equals 14 residues. V was clipped by 6 bases and J by 9 bases, with 15 bases between them. The CDR3 region has the DNA TGTGCCAGCAGAGGACAGTCGGTCCGTTCACCCCTCCACTTT. This encodes CASRGQSVRSPLHF.

V usage is TRBV9 and J usage is TRBJ1-1, with D perhaps matching TRBD1 (5 bases). Germline V gene data show CDR1 as SGDLS and CDR2 as YYNGEE. The CDR3 totals 17 residues. V shed 3 bases and J shed 5 bases, with 23 bases lying between them. Here the CDR3 reads CASSARAGILRGTEAFF. CDR3 coding DNA: TGTGCCAGCAGCGCCCGTGCAGGGATCCTTAGAGGAACTGAAGCTTTCTTT.

For the CDR3, the DNA is TGTGCCAGCAGCCCCGGGGGAGCAGCCTACGAGCAGTACTTC. Its translation is CASSPGGAAYEQYF. The chain combines TRBV5-6 with TRBJ2-7; tentatively, D is TRBD2 (6 bases). The CDR3 is 14 residues long. Trimming pared 4 bases from V and 2 bases from J, leaving 13 bases between. Germline loops: CDR1 SGHDT, CDR2 YYEEEE.

The chain couples TRBV4-1 to TRBJ2-1; 11 bases fit TRBD2. Per the germline V gene, CDR1 is MGHRA and CDR2 is YSYEKL. The J segment lost 7 bases and the V segment lost 0 bases, leaving 5 bases of the junction unmatched. The CDR3 is made up of 16 amino acids. The CDR3 DNA follows: TGCGCCAGCAGCCAAGATGTAGCGGGGGGGCAAAATGAGCAGTTCTTC. The encoded protein is CASSQDVAGGQNEQFF.